The clone carrying this TCR beta chain was observed a handful of times. Its antigen is as yet unknown. This record comes from a study of blood T cells in healthy people across ages. Through a sample-barcoded 5' primer and a J-beta primer mix, a second PCR was run for about 6 to 11 cycles. Using its own MiXCR run on the 5' RACE reads, TCRdb lists one record per CDR3 protein. The data contain around 870,000 distinct CDR3 sequences, about 28% of them seen just once; the ten biggest clones take up approximately 15%. Study-level results: A conclusive naive versus antigen-experienced comparison was prevented by the unsorted PBMCs. Calculation of diversity from one million T cells yielded estimates considered to be underestimates.

Trimming removed 4 bases at V and 0 bases at J, with 6 bases between. This CDR3 region has 14 residues. CDR1 and CDR2 (germline): ENHRY, SYGVKD. V usage is TRBV10-3 and J usage is TRBJ2-2; D gene uncertain. Sample: blood. The sequence came from a woman aged 80 or older in good health. CDR3 in DNA: TGTGCCATCAGTGGGACGACGAACACCGGGGAGCTGTTTTTT. Amino acid sequence: CAISGTTNTGELFF.